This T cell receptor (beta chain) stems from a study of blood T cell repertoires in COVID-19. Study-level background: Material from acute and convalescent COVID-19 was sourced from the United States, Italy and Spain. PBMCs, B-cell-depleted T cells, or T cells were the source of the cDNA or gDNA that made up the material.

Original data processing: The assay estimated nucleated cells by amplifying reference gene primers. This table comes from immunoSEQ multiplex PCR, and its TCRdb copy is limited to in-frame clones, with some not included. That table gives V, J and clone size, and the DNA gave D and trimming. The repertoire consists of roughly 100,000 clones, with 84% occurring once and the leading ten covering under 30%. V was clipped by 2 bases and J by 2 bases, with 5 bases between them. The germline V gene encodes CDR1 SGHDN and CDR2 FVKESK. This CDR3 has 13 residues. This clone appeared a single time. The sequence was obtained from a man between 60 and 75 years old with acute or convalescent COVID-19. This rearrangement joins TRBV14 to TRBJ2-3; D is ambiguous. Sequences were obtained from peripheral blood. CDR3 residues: CASSQILTDTQYF. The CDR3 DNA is TGTGCCAGCAGCCAAATCCTCACAGATACGCAGTATTTT.